These 10 T cell receptor beta chains were sequenced from one sample in a study of monozygotic twins with cystic fibrosis. This table comes from immunoSEQ multiplex PCR, and its TCRdb copy is limited to in-frame clones, with some not included. The table includes more than 25,000 clones, 90% detected once. The sequencing input was blood. The receptor source for this set is a girl aged 2-10 years with cystic fibrosis.

This clone was counted once. This chain uses TRBV7-8 with TRBJ1-2; TRBD1 might be the D (6 bases). The CDR3 totals 15 residues. Between the trimmed V and J ends, which lost 5 bases and 0 bases, there was a span of 13 bases. Germline V gives CDR1 SGHVS, CDR2 FQNEAQ. DNA for the CDR3: TGTGCCAGCAGCATTGACAGGCCCACTAACTATGGCTACACCTTC. Translating it yields CASSIDRPTNYGYTF.

The J gene is TRBJ2-3, the V gene TRBV6-5; no firm D call. V shed 7 bases and J shed 2 bases, with 10 bases lying between them. The CDR3 extends over 13 amino acids. CDR1 is MNHEY, CDR2 SVGAGI, per germline. The CDR3, as DNA: TGTGCCAGCATCGCCGACAACACAGATACGCAGTATTTT. It translates to CASIADNTDTQYF.

The chain is built from TRBV4-1 and TRBJ2-5; the D call may be TRBD1 or TRBD2 (6 bases each). The CDR3 covers 16 residues. V gave up 4 bases and J gave up 4 bases, with 19 bases separating them. Germline CDR1 is MGHRA and CDR2 is YSYEKL. DNA of the CDR3: TGCGCCAGCAGCCTCCAGTGGGGCGAGGGGGGAGAGACCCAGTACTTC. Translating gives CASSLQWGEGGETQYF.

The gene calls are TRBV7-2 and TRBJ2-1; D remains unclear. Trimming left V 0 bases short and J 7 bases short, with 1 base between. The CDR3 totals 11 residues. The germline V gene has CDR1 SGHTA and CDR2 FQGNSA. The CDR3 spells CASSLANEQFF. The CDR3 DNA reads as TGTGCCAGCAGCTTAGCGAATGAGCAGTTCTTC.

The chain combines TRBV4-1 with TRBJ1-1; D ambiguous. The CDR3 is 12 residues long. CDR1 and CDR2 from the germline V gene are MGHRA and YSYEKL. Between the trimmed V and J ends, which lost 0 bases and 11 bases, there was a span of 10 bases. CDR3 amino acids: CASSQEPIGAFF. As DNA, the CDR3 is TGCGCCAGCAGCCAAGAACCCATAGGGGCTTTCTTT.

V and J are TRBV7-2 and TRBJ1-2; TRBD1 matches at 7 bases. The length of the CDR3 is 15 residues. Trimming took 4 bases from V and 4 from J; bases not matched to a gene: 9. Germline CDR1 is SGHTA and CDR2 is FQGNSA. The CDR3 coding sequence is TGTGCCAGCAGCTCTAAGGGACAGTCCCCCTATGGCTACACCTTC. This encodes CASSSKGQSPYGYTF.

The CDR3 bases are TGTGCCAGTAGCCACCGGGCCAAAGGGGGTGGCTACACCTTC. Translation gives CASSHRAKGGGYTF. V usage is TRBV19 and J usage is TRBJ1-2, with D possibly matching TRBD1 (6 bases). This CDR3 comprises 14 residues. Germline lookup yields CDR1 LNHDA and CDR2 SQIVND (reference sequence). Trimming stripped 6 bases from V and 7 bases from J, with 18 bases between.

The count of this clone is one. The V and J genes are TRBV5-5 and TRBJ1-6, with 7 bases fitting TRBD1. Germline V CDR1 and CDR2: SGHKS, YYEKEE (reference sequence). V dropped 4 bases and J dropped 7; count of bases not matched to a gene: 8. The CDR3 runs to 15 residues. CDR3 protein: CASSPRDRGNSPLHF. In DNA, the CDR3 is TGTGCCAGCAGCCCCCGGGACAGAGGAAATTCACCCCTCCACTTT.

This clone was picked up one time. The gene calls are TRBV7-2 and TRBJ1-6; 7 positions agree with TRBD1. This CDR3 comprises 12 residues. The V gene end was trimmed by 8 bases and the J gene end by 8 bases; junction bases not matched to a gene: 3. The germline V gene encodes CDR1 SGHTA and CDR2 FQGNSA. CDR3 loop: CASRQGDSPLHF. CDR3 bases: TGTGCCAGCCGACAGGGCGATTCACCCCTCCACTTT.

V is TRBV7-3 and J is TRBJ2-2; D perhaps matches TRBD1 (6 bases). This CDR3 comprises 13 residues. V dropped 6 bases and J dropped 5 bases, with 10 bases sitting between them. Germline CDR1 and CDR2: SGHTA and FQGTGA. The CDR3 nucleotides are TGTGCCAGCAGGGGAAGGGGGACCGGGGAGCTGTTTTTT. Its translation is CASRGRGTGELFF. Full variable domain (remainder filled in from reference TRBV7-3 and TRBJ2-2): GAGVSQTPSNKVTEKGKYVELRCDPISGHTALYWYRQSLGQGPEFLIYFQGTGAADDSGLPNDRFFAVRPEGSVSTLKIQRTERGDSAVYLCASRGRGTGELFFGEGSRLTVL.